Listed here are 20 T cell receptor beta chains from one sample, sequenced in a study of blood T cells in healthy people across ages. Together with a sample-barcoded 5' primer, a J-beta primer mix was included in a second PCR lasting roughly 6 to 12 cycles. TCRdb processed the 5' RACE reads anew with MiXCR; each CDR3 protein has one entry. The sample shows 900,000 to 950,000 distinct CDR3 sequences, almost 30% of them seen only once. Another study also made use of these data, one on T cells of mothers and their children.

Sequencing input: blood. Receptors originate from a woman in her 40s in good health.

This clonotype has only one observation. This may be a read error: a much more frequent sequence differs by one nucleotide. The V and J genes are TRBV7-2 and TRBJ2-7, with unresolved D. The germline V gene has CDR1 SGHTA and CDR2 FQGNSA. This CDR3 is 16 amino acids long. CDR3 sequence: CASSLPSTGNTYERYF. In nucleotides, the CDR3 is TGTGCCAGCAGCTTACCTTCGACTGGTAACACCTACGAGCGGTACTTC.

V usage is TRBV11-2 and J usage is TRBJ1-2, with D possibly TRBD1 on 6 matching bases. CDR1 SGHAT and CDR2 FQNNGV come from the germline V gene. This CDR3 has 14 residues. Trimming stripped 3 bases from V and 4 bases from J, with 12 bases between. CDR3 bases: TGTGCCAGCAGCTTTGGGGGGCAAGTCTATGGCTACACCTTC. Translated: CASSFGGQVYGYTF.

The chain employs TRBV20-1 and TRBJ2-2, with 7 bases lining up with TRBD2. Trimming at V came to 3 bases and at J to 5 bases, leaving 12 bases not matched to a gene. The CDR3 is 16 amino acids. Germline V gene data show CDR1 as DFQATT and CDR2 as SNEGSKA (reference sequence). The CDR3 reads CSASRALASVTGELFF. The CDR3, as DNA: TGCAGTGCTAGTCGGGCACTAGCGTCAGTAACCGGGGAGCTGTTTTTT.

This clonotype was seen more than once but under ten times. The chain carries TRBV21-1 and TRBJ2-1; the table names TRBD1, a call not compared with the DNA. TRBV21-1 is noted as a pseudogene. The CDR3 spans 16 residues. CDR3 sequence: CASSASVQGGAVEQFF. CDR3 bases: TGTGCCAGCAGCGCATCGGTACAGGGGGGCGCGGTTGAGCAGTTCTTC.

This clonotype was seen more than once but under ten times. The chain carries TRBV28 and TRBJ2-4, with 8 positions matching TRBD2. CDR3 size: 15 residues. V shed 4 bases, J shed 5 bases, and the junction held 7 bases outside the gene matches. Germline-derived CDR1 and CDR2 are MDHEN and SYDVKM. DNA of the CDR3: TGTGCCAGCAGTTCCCCCGGGGGGGCAGAAAACATTCAGTACTTC. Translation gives CASSSPGGAENIQYF.

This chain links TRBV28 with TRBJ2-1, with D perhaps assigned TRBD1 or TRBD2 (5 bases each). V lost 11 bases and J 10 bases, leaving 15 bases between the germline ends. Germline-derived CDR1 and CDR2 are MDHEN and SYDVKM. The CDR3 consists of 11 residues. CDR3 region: CAGMRGREQFF. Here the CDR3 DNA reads TGTGCCGGCATGAGGGGTCGGGAGCAGTTCTTC.

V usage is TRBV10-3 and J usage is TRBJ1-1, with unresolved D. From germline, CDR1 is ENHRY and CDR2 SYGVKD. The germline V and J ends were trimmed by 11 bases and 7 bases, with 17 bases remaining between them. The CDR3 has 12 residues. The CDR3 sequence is CAAAVTEHEAFF. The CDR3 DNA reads TGTGCCGCCGCAGTAACAGAGCATGAAGCTTTCTTT.

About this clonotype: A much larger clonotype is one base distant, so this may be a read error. In DNA, the CDR3 is TGCGGTGCTGCCGACAGCAACGAGCAGTACTTC. Encoded protein: CGAADSNEQYF. The V call is TRBV20-1, the J call TRBJ2-7; maybe TRBD1 (5 bases). CDR1 is DFQATT and CDR2 is SNEGSKA in the germline V gene (reference sequence). This CDR3 is 11 amino acids long.

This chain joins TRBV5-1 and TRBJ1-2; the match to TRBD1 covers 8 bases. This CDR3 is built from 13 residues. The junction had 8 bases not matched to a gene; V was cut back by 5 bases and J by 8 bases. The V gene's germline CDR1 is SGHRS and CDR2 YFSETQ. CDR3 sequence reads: CASSMDRVNGYTF. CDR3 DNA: TGCGCCAGCAGTATGGACAGGGTCAACGGCTACACCTTC.

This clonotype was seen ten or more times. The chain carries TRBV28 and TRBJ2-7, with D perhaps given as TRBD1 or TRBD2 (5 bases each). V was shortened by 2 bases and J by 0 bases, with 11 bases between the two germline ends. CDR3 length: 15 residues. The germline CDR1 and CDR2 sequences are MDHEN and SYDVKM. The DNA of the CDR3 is TGTGCCAGCAGTTTACCAGGGACCGTCTCCTACGAGCAGTACTTC. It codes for CASSLPGTVSYEQYF. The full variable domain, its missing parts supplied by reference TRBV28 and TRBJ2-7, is DVKVTQSSRYLVKRTGEKVFLECVQDMDHENMFWYRQDPGLGLRLIYFSYDVKMKEKGDIPEGYSVSREKKERFSLILESASTNQTSMYLCASSLPGTVSYEQYFGPGTRLTVT.

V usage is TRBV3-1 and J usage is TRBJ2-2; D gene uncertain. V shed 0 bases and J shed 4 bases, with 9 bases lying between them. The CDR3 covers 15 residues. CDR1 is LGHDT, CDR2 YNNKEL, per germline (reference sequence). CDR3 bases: TGTGCCAGCAGCCAAGATCCCGGATTCACCGGGGAGCTGTTTTTT. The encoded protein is CASSQDPGFTGELFF.

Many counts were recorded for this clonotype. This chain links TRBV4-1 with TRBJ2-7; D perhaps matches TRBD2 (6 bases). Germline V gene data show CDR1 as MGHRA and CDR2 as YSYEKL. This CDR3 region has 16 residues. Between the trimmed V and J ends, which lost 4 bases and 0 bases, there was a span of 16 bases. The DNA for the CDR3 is TGCGCCAGCAGCCTGACTATAGCGGACTTCTCCTACGAGCAGTACTTC. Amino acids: CASSLTIADFSYEQYF.

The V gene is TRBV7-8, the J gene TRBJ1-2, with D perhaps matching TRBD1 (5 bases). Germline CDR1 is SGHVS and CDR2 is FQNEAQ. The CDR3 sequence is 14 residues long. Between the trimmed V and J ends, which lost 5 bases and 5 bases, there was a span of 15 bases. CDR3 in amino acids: CASSLNRAGYGYTF. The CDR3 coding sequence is TGTGCCAGCAGCCTCAACCGGGCAGGGTATGGCTACACCTTC.

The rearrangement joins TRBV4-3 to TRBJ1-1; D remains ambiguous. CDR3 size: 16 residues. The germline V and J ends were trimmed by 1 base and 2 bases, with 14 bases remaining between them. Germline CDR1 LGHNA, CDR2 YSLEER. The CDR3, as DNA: TGCGCCAGCAGCCAAGGTAGGAATCGAAAAAACACTGAAGCTTTCTTT. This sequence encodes CASSQGRNRKNTEAFF.

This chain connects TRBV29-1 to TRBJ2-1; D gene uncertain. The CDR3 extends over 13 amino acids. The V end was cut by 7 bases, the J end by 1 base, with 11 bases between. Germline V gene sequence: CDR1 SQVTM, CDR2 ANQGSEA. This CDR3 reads CSAQGDSYNEQFF. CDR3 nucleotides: TGCAGCGCTCAAGGAGATTCCTACAATGAGCAGTTCTTC.

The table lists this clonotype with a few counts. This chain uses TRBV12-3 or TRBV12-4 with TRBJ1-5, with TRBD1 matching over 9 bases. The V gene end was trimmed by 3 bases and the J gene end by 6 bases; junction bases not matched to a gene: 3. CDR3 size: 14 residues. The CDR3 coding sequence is TGTGCCAGCAGTTTTGACAGGGGGTCTCAGCCCCAGCATTTT. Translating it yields CASSFDRGSQPQHF.

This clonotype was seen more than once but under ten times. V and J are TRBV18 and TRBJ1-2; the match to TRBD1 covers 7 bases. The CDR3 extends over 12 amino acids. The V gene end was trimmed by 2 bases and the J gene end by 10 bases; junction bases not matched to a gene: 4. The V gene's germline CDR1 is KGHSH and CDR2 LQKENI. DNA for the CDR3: TGTGCCAGCTCACCAACGGGACAGTCCTACACCTTC. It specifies CASSPTGQSYTF.

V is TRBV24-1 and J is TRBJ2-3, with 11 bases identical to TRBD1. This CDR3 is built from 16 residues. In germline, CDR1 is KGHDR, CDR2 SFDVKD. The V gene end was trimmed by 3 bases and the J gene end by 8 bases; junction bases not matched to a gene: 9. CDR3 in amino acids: CATSDVGQGAGVTQYF. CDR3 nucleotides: TGTGCCACCAGTGATGTTGGACAGGGGGCGGGAGTTACGCAGTATTTT.

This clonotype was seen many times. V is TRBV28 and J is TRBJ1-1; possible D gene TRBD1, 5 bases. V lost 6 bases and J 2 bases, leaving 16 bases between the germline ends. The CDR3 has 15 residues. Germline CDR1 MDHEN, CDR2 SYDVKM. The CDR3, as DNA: TGTGCCAGCAGCTTGCCCCCCGGGACCAACACTGAAGCTTTCTTT. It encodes CASSLPPGTNTEAFF.

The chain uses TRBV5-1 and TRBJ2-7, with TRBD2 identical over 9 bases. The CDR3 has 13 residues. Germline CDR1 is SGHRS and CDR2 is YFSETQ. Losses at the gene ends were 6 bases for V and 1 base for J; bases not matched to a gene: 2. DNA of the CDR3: TGCGCCAGCAAGCGGGAGGAATCCTACGAGCAGTACTTC. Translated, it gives CASKREESYEQYF.